This T cell receptor (beta chain) is drawn from a study of CD8 T cells in ankylosing spondylitis. V shed 6 bases, J shed 8 bases, and the junction held 8 bases outside the gene matches. This CDR3 is built from 14 residues. Germline CDR1 is MNHEY and CDR2 is SVGEGT. Making the TCR beta libraries involved quantitative 5'-RACE with molecular barcodes. TCRdb ran MiXCR on the 5' RACE reads and lists one entry per CDR3 protein. The table records more than 60,000 distinct CDR3 sequences, under 7.5% of them present only once. Points from the study as a whole: Among TCR beta sequences, a motif of under ten highly homologous variants appeared characteristic of ankylosing spondylitis blood. There was reportedly significant enrichment of clones that were disease-linked in matched ankylosing spondylitis synovial fluid. Before this, some motif variants had been reported in reactive arthritis synovial fluid and blood.

This clonotype was seen many times. Antigen: not known. The sequenced material came from synovial fluid, either unsorted or a sorted T cell fraction (not recorded which). The chain links TRBV6-2 or TRBV6-3 to TRBJ2-1; 9 positions match TRBD2. This clonotype originated in a male donor with ankylosing spondylitis. CDR3 loop: CASSPGLAIHEQFF. CDR3 DNA sequence: TGTGCCAGCAGCCCGGGACTAGCAATCCATGAGCAGTTCTTC.